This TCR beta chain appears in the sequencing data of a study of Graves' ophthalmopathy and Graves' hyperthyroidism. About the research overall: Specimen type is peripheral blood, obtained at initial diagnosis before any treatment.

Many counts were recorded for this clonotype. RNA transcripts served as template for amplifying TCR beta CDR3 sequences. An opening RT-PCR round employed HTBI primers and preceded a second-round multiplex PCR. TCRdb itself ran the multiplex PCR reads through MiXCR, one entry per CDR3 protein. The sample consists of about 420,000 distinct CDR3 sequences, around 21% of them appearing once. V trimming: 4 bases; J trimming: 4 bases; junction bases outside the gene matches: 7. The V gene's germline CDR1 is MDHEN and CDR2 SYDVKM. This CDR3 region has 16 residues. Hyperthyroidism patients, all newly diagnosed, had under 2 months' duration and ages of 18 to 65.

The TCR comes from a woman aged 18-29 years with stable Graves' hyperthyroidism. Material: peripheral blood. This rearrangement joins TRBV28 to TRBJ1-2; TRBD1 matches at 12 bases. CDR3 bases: TGTGCCAGCAGTTCGACCGGGACAGGGGGCGTCTATGGCTACACCTTC. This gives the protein CASSSTGTGGVYGYTF.